This entry lists 12 T cell receptor beta chains sequenced from one sample in a study of cytomegalovirus exposure and HLA in healthy donors. Amplification used 60 Vbeta primers and 13 Jbeta primers. The method was immunoSEQ multiplex PCR; TCRdb's version includes in-frame clones alone and lacks a portion of them. The table has around 150,000 clones, just under 80% seen once. The sequenced sample consisted of PBMCs. The receptors stem from a woman aged 45-65 years in good health and CMV-seronegative.

The chain links TRBV2 to TRBJ1-2; 7 positions match TRBD1. The CDR3 consists of 15 residues. Trimming cost V 3 bases and J 5 bases; bases outside gene matches: 9. Looked up from germline, CDR1 is SNHLY and CDR2 is FYNNEI. CDR3 DNA: TGTGCCAGCAGTGAGGGACAGAGCCTTTGGTATGGCTACACCTTC. This gives the protein CASSEGQSLWYGYTF. The whole variable domain, remainder taken from reference TRBV2 and TRBJ1-2, is EPEVTQTPSHQVTQMGQEVILRCVPISNHLYFYWYRQILGQKVEFLVSFYNNEISEKSEIFDDQFSVERPDGSNFTLKIRSTKLEDSAMYFCASSEGQSLWYGYTFGSGTRLTVV.

The chain couples TRBV28 to TRBJ1-2, with TRBD1 matching over 10 bases. Trimming cost V 8 bases and J 4 bases; bases outside gene matches: 7. From germline, CDR1 is MDHEN and CDR2 SYDVKM. This CDR3 spans 14 amino acids. CDR3 loop: CASAGQGVSYGYTF. The CDR3 coding sequence is TGTGCCAGCGCAGGACAGGGGGTCTCCTATGGCTACACCTTC.

In the case of this clone: A read error may account for a junction end that differs from germline. CDR3 DNA sequence: TGTGCCGGCAGCCAAGTAGGGGGCAACTCCTACGAGCAGTACTTC. It encodes CAGSQVGGNSYEQYF. V is TRBV4-2 and J is TRBJ2-7; 7 bases fit TRBD1. The CDR3 extends over 15 amino acids. The germline CDR1 and CDR2 sequences are LGHNA and YNFKEQ.

This chain uses TRBV4-2 with TRBJ1-6; D is ambiguous. Germline V gene sequence: CDR1 LGHNA, CDR2 YNFKEQ. Trimming pared 0 bases from V and 8 bases from J, leaving 5 bases between. This CDR3 has 13 residues. CDR3: CASSQEGYSPLHF. DNA of the CDR3: TGTGCCAGCAGCCAAGAGGGCTATTCACCCCTCCACTTT.

The V call is TRBV10-3, the J call TRBJ1-2; D ambiguous. Germline V gene lookup returns CDR1 ENHRY and CDR2 SYGVKD. This CDR3 has 12 amino acids. With 2 bases removed from V and 7 bases from J, the gap between germline ends came to 8 bases. The CDR3 DNA follows: TGTGCCATCAGTGAGACTGTCTTTGGCTACACCTTC. This codes for CAISETVFGYTF.

The rearrangement uses TRBV2 and TRBJ2-1; 8 nucleotides agree with TRBD1. The CDR3 is 15 amino acids. The germline V gene has CDR1 SNHLY and CDR2 FYNNEI. V trimming: 6 bases; J trimming: 3 bases; junction bases outside the gene matches: 7. Written as DNA, the CDR3 is TGTGCCAGCAGACCTTCGACAGGGGACTACAATGAGCAGTTCTTC. This gives the protein CASRPSTGDYNEQFF.

Note on this clone: This sample also contains other DNA sequences that code for the same CDR3. This chain links TRBV5-1 with TRBJ2-1; 10 nucleotides align to TRBD1. The CDR3 length is 15 residues. V shed 4 bases and J 2 bases; nucleotides not matched to a gene: 3. In germline, CDR1 is SGHRS, CDR2 YFSETQ. DNA of the CDR3: TGCGCCAGCAGCCTAGGGACAGGGGCCTACAATGAGCAGTTCTTC. Translated: CASSLGTGAYNEQFF.

The J gene is TRBJ2-7, the V gene TRBV27; D is ambiguous. This CDR3 contains 16 residues. The germline V and J ends were trimmed by 2 bases and 2 bases, with 16 bases remaining between them. CDR1 MNHEY and CDR2 SMNVEV come from the germline V gene (reference sequence). The CDR3 coding sequence is TGTGCCAGCAGTTTAGCCATGCGAACCCTGACCTACGAGCAGTACTTC. Its protein product is CASSLAMRTLTYEQYF.

This rearrangement joins TRBV4-3 to TRBJ2-1, with 16 bases aligning to TRBD2. Germline trimming cut 3 bases from V and 2 bases from J; bases unmatched to any gene: 7. The germline gives CDR1 LGHNA, CDR2 YSLEER. The length of the CDR3 is 19 residues. CDR3 sequence reads: CASSHGTSGRGVAYNEQFF. The CDR3 bases are TGCGCCAGCAGCCACGGGACTAGCGGGAGGGGTGTTGCCTACAATGAGCAGTTCTTC.

The chain uses TRBV28 and TRBJ1-1; D perhaps matches TRBD1 (6 bases). This CDR3 has 14 residues. Germline CDR1 reads MDHEN; CDR2 reads SYDVKM. Trimming cost V 6 bases and J 9 bases, with 20 bases left between them. The CDR3 loop is CASSLRTVYWKAFF. The CDR3 region has the DNA TGTGCCAGCAGCCTACGGACAGTATATTGGAAAGCTTTCTTT. Drawing the rest from reference TRBV28 and TRBJ1-1, the complete variable domain is DVKVTQSSRYLVKRTGEKVFLECVQDMDHENMFWYRQDPGLGLRLIYFSYDVKMKEKGDIPEGYSVSREKKERFSLILESASTNQTSMYLCASSLRTVYWKAFFGQGTRLTVV.

This chain links TRBV28 with TRBJ2-7; 7 bases line up with TRBD1. The V gene's germline CDR1 is MDHEN and CDR2 SYDVKM. The CDR3 is 14 residues long. Germline trimming cut 6 bases from V and 2 bases from J; bases unmatched to any gene: 7. In DNA form, the CDR3 reads TGTGCCAGCAGCCAAAGGACAGGAGCCTACGAGCAGTACTTC. Translation gives CASSQRTGAYEQYF.

This clone was detected a few times. V usage is TRBV28 and J usage is TRBJ2-4, with 7 bases matching TRBD1. CDR1 is MDHEN, CDR2 SYDVKM, per germline. The CDR3 consists of 14 residues. J gave up 7 bases and V 2 bases, and 5 bases lay outside the gene matches. The CDR3 DNA reads TGTGCCAGCAGTTTAACAGGGGATAGGAACATTCAGTACTTC. Translation gives CASSLTGDRNIQYF.